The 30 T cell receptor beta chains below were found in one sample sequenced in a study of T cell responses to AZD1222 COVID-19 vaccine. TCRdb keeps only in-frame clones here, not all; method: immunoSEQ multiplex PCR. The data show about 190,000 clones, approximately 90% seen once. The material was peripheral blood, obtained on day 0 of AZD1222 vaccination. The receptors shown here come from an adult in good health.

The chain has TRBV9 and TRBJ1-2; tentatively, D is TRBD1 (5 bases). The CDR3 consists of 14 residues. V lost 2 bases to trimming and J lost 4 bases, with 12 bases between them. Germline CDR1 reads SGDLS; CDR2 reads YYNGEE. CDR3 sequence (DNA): TGTGCCAGCAGCGTGGGGGAGAATAGCTATGGCTACACCTTC. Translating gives CASSVGENSYGYTF. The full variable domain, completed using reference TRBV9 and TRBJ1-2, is DSGVTQTPKHLITATGQRVTLRCSPRSGDLSVYWYQQSLDQGLQFLIQYYNGEERAKGNILERFSAQQFPDLHSELNLSSLELGDSALYFCASSVGENSYGYTFGSGTRLTVV.

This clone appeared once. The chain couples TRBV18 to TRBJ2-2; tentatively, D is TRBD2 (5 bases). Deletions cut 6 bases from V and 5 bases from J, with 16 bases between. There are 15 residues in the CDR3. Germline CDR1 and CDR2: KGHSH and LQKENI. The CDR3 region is CASSELGHPTGELFF. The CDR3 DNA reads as TGTGCCAGCTCGGAACTAGGGCACCCGACCGGGGAGCTGTTTTTT.

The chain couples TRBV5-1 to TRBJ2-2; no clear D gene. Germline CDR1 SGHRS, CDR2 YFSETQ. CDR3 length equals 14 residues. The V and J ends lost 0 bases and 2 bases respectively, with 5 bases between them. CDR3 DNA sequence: TGCGCCAGCAGCTTGGAGGGAAACACCGGGGAGCTGTTTTTT. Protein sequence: CASSLEGNTGELFF.

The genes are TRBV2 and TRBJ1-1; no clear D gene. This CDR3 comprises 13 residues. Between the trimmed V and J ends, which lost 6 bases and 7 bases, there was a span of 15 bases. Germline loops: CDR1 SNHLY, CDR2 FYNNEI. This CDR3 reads CASSPQEGIEAFF. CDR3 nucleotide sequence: TGTGCCAGCAGCCCCCAAGAGGGCATTGAAGCTTTCTTT.

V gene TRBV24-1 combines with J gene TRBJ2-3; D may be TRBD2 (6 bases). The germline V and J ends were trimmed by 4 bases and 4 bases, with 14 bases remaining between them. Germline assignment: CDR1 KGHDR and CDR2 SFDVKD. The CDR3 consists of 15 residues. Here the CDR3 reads CATSEASERPDTQYF. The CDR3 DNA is TGTGCCACCAGTGAGGCTAGCGAACGGCCAGATACGCAGTATTTT.

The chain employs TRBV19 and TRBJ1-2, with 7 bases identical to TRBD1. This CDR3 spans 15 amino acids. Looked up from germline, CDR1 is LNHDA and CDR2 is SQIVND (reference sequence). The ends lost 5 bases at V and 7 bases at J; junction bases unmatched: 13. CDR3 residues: CASSATRDSRFGYTF. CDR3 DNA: TGTGCCAGTAGTGCCACCCGGGACAGCAGATTTGGCTACACCTTC. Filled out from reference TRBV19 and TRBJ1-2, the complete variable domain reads DGGITQSPKYLFRKEGQNVTLSCEQNLNHDAMYWYRQDPGQGLRLIYYSQIVNDFQKGDIAEGYSVSREKKESFPLTVTSAQKNPTAFYLCASSATRDSRFGYTFGSGTRLTVV.

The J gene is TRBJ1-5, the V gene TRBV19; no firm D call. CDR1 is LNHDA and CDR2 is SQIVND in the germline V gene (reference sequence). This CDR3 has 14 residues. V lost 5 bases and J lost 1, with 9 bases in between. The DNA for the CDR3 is TGTGCCAGTAGTCAGGTTGGAAGCAATCAGCCCCAGCATTTT. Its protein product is CASSQVGSNQPQHF.

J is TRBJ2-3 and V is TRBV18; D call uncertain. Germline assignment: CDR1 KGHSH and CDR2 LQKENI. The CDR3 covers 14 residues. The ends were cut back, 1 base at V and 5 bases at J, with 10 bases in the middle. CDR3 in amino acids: CASSPRLGKDTQYF. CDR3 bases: TGTGCCAGCTCACCACGCTTAGGGAAAGATACGCAGTATTTT.

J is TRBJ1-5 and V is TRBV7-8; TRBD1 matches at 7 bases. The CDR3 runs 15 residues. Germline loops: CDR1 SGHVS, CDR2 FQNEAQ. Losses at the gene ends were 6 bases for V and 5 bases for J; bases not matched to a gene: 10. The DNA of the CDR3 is TGTGCCAGCAGAGCAACCGGGGACAGTTATCAGCCCCAGCATTTT. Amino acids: CASRATGDSYQPQHF.

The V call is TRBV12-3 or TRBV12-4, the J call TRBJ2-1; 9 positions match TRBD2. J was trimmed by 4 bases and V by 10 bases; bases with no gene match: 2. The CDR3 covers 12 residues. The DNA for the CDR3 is TGTGCCACTAGCGGGGCGTACAATGAGCAGTTCTTC. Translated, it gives CATSGAYNEQFF.

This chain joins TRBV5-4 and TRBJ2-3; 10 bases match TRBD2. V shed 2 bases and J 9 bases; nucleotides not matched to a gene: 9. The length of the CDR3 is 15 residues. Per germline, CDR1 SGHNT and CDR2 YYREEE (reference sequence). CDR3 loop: CASSFEAGGPGTQYF. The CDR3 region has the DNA TGTGCCAGCAGCTTTGAAGCGGGAGGGCCGGGCACGCAGTATTTT. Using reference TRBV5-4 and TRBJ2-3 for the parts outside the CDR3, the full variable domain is ETGVTQSPTHLIKTRGQQVTLRCSSQSGHNTVSWYQQALGQGPQFIFQYYREEENGRGNFPPRFSGLQFPNYSSELNVNALELDDSALYLCASSFEAGGPGTQYFGPGTRLTVL.

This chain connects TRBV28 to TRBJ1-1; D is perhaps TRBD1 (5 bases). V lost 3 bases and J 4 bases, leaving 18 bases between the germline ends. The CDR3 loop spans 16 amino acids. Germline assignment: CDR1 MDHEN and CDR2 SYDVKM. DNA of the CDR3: TGTGCCAGCAGTTTTTGGCAGGGAAGCTCGGGCACTGAAGCTTTCTTT. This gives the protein CASSFWQGSSGTEAFF.

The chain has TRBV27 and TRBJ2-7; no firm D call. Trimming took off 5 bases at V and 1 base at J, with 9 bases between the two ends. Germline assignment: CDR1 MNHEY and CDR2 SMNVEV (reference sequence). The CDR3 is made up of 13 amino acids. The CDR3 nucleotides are TGTGCCAGCAGTACCGACCCGTCCTACGAGCAGTACTTC. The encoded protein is CASSTDPSYEQYF.

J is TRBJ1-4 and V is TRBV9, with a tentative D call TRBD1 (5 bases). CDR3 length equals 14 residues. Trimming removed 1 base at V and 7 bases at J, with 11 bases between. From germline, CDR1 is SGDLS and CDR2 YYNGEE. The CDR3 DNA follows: TGTGCCAGCAGCGTACGGGGTGGGGCTGAAAAACTGTTTTTT. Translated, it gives CASSVRGGAEKLFF.

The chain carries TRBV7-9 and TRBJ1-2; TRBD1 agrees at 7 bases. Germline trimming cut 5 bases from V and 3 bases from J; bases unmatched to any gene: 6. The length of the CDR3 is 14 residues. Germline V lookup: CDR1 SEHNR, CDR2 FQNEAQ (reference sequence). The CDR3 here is CASSDTGTDYGYTF. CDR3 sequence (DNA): TGTGCCAGCAGCGACACCGGGACAGACTATGGCTACACCTTC.

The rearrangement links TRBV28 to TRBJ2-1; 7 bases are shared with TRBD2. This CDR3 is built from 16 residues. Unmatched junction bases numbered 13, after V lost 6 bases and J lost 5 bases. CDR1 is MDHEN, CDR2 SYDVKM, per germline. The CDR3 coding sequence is TGTGCCAGCAGGGGGCCGGCGGGGGAAAACAACAATGAGCAGTTCTTC. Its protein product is CASRGPAGENNNEQFF.

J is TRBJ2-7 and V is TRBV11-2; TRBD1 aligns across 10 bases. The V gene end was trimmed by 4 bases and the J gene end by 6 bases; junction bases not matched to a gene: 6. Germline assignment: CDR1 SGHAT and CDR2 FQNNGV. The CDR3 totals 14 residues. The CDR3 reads CASSSTGTGVEQYF. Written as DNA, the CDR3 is TGTGCCAGCAGCTCAACCGGGACAGGGGTCGAGCAGTACTTC.

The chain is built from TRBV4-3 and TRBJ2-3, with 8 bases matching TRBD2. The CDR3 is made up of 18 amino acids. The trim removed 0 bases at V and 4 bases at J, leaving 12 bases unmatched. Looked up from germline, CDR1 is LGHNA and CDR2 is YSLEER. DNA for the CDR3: TGCGCCAGCAGCCAAGACTCTTCGGGGGGGGTCAAGGCAGATACGCAGTATTTT. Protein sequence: CASSQDSSGGVKADTQYF.

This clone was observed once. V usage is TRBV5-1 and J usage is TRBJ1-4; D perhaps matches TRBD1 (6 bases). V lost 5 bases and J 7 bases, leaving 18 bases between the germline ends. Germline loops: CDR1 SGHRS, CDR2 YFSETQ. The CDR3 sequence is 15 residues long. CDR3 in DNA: TGCGCCAGCAGGGATGAGCGGCGAGGGGGTGAAAAACTGTTTTTT. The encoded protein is CASRDERRGGEKLFF.

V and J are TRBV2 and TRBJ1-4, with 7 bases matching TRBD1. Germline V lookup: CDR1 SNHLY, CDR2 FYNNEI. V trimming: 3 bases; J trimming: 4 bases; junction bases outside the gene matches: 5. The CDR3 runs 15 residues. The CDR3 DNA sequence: TGTGCCAGCAGTGATCTACAGGGGTATAATGAAAAACTGTTTTTT. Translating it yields CASSDLQGYNEKLFF.

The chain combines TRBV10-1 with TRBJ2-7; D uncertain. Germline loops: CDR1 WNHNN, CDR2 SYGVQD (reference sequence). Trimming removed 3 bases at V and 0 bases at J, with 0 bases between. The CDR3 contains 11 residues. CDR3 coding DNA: TGCGCCAGCAGTGACTCCTACGAGCAGTACTTC. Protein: CASSDSYEQYF.

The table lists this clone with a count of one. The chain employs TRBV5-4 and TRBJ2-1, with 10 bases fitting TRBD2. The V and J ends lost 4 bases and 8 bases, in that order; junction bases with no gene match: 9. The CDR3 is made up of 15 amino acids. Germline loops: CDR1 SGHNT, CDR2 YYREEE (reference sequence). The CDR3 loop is CASSRPAGGPHEQFF. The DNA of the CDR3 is TGTGCCAGCAGCCGACCAGCGGGGGGGCCTCATGAGCAGTTCTTC.

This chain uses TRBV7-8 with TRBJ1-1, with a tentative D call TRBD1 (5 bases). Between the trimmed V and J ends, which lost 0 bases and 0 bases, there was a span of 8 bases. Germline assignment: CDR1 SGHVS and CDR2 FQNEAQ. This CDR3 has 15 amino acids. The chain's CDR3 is CASSLARTLNTEAFF. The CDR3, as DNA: TGTGCCAGCAGCTTAGCGCGGACACTGAACACTGAAGCTTTCTTT.

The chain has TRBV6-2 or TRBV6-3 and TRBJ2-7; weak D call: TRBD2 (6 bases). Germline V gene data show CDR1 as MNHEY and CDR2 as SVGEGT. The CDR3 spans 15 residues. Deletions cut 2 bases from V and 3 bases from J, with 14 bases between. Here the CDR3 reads CASSYRGGRFYEQYF. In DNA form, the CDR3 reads TGTGCCAGCAGTTACCGAGGAGGGCGGTTCTACGAGCAGTACTTC.

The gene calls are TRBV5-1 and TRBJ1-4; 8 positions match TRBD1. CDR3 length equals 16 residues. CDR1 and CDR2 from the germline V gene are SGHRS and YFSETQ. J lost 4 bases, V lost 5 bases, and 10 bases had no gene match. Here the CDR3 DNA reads TGCGCCAGCAGTCCGTCATCAACAGGGGGTAATGAAAAACTGTTTTTT. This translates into CASSPSSTGGNEKLFF.

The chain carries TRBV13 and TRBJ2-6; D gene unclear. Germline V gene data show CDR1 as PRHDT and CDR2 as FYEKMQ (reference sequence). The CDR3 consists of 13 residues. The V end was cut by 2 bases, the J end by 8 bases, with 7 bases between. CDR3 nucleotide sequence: TGTGCCAGCAGCTTAAGTGGAACCAACGTCCTGACTTTC. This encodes CASSLSGTNVLTF.

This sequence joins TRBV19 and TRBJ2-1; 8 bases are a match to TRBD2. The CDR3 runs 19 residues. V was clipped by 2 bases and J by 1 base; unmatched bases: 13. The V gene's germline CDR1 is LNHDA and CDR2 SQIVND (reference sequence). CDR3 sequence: CASSIPHSGAMGSYNEQFF. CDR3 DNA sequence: TGTGCCAGTAGTATACCCCATAGCGGGGCAATGGGGTCCTACAATGAGCAGTTCTTC.

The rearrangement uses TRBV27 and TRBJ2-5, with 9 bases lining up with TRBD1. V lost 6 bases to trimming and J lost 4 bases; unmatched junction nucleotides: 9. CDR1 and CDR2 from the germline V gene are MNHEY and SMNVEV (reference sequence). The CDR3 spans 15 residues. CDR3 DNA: TGTGCCAGCAGGCGGACAGGGGATCGGCGAGAGACCCAGTACTTC. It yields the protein CASRRTGDRRETQYF.

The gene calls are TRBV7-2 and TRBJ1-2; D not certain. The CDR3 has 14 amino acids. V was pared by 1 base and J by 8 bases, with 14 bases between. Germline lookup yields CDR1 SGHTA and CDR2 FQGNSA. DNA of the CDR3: TGTGCCAGCAGCTTAGATACAGCGGGTTACGGCTACACCTTC. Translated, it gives CASSLDTAGYGYTF.

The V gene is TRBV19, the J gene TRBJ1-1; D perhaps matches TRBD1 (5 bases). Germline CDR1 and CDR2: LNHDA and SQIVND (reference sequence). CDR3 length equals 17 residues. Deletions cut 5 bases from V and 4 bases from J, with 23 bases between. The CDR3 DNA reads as TGTGCCAGTAGTCCGCTGGGGGTTTCAGTTGTGAGCACTGAAGCTTTCTTT. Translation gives CASSPLGVSVVSTEAFF.